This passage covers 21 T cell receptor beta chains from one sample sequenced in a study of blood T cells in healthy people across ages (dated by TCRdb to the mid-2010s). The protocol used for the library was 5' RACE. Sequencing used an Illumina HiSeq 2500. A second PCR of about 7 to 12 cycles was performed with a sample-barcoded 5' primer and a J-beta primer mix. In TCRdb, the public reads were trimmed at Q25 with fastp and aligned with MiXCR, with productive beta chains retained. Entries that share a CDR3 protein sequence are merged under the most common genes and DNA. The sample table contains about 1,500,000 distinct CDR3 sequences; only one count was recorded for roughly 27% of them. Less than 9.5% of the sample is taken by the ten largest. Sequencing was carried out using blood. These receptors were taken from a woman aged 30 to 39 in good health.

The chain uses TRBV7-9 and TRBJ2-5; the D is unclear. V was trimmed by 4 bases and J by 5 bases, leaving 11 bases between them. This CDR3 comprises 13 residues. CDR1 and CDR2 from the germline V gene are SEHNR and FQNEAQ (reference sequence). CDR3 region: CASSSMGWETQYF. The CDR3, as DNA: TGTGCCAGCAGCTCCATGGGTTGGGAGACCCAGTACTTC.

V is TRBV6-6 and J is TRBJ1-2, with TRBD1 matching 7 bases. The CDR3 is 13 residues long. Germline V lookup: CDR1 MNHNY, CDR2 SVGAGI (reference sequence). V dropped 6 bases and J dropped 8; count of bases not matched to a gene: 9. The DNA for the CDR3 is TGTGCCAGCAGCCTGACAGGGAATGCCGGCTACACCTTC. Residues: CASSLTGNAGYTF.

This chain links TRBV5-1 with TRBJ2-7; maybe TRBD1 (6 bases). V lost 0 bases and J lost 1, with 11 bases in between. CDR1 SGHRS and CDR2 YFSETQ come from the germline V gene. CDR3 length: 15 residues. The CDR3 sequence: CASSLAGAGSYEQYF. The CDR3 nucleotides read TGCGCCAGCAGCTTGGCAGGGGCCGGTTCCTACGAGCAGTACTTC.

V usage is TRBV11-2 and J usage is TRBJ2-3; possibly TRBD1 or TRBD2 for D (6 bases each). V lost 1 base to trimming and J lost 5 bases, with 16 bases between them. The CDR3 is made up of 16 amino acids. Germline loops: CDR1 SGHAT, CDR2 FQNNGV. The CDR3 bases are TGTGCCAGCAGCTTAGTCCCCCGAGGGGGGCTAGATACGCAGTATTTT. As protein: CASSLVPRGGLDTQYF.

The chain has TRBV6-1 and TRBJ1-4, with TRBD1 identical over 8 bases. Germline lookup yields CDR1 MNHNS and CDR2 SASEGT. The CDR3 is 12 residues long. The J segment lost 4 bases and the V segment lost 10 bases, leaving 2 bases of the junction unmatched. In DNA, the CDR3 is TGTGCCACAGGGGGCGATAATGAAAAACTGTTTTTT. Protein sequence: CATGGDNEKLFF.

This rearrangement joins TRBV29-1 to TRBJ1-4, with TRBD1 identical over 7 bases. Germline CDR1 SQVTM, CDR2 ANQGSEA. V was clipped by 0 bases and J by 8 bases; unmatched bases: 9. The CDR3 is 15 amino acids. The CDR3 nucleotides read TGCAGCGTTGAAGAGCCCGAGGGGGCAGGCGAAAAACTGTTTTTT. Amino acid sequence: CSVEEPEGAGEKLFF.

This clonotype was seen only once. The CDR3 DNA is TGCAGTGCTAGCCCTCCCGTACGGGCGGGAATCGGTGATGAGCAGTTCTTC. Translation: CSASPPVRAGIGDEQFF. The V gene is TRBV20-1, the J gene TRBJ2-1; D might be TRBD2 (6 bases). V dropped 3 bases and J dropped 8 bases, with 26 bases sitting between them. The length of the CDR3 is 17 residues. Per germline, CDR1 DFQATT and CDR2 SNEGSKA (reference sequence).

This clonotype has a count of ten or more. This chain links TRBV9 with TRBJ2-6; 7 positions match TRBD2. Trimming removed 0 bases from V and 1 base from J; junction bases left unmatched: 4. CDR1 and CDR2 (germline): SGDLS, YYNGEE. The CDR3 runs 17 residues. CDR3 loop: CASSVVSGGSGANVLTF. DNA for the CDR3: TGTGCCAGCAGCGTAGTATCGGGAGGTTCTGGGGCCAACGTCCTGACTTTC.

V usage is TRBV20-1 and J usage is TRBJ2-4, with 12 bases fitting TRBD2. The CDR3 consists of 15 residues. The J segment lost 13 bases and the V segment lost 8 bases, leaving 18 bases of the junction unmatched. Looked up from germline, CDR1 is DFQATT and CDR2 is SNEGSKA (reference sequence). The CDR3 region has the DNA TGCAGTACTGGCTCTAGCGGGAGGGTGGGGAATGAGCAGTACTTC. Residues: CSTGSSGRVGNEQYF.

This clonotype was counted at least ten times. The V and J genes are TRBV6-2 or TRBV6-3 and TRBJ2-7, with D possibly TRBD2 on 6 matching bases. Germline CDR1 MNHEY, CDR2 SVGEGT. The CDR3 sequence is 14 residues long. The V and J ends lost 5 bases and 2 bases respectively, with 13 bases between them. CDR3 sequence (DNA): TGTGCCAGCAGTGCGGGACGGCTTACCTACGAGCAGTACTTC. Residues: CASSAGRLTYEQYF.

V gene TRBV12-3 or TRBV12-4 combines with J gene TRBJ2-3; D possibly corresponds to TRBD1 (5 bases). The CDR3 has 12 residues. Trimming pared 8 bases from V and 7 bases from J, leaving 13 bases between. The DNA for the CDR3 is TGTGCCAGCCGGAGTCAGGGATATACGCAGTATTTT. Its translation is CASRSQGYTQYF.

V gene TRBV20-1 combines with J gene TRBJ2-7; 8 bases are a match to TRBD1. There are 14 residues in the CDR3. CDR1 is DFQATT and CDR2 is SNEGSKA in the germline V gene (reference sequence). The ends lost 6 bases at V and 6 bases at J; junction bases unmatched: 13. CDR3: CSATSGTGQLEQYF. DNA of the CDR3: TGCAGTGCCACCTCCGGGACAGGTCAACTCGAGCAGTACTTC.

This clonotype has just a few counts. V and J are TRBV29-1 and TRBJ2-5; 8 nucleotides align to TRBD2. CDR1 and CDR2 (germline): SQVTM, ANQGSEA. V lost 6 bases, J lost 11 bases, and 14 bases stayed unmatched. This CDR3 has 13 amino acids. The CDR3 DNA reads TGCAGCGTCCCGAGCGGGGGCCCGGGAGAGCAGTACTTC. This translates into CSVPSGGPGEQYF.

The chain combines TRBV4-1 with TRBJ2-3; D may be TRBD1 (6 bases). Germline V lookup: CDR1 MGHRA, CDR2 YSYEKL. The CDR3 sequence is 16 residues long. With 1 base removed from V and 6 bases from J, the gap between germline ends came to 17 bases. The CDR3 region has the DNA TGCGCCAGCAGCCAAGTGGTAACAGGGTCTAGCGATACGCAGTATTTT. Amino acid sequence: CASSQVVTGSSDTQYF.

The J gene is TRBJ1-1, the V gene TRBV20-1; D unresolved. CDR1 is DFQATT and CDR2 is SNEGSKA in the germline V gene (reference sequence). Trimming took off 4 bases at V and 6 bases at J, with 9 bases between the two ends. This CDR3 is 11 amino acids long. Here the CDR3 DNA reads TGCAGTGCTAAACTTCCGGCTGAAGCTTTCTTT. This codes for CSAKLPAEAFF.

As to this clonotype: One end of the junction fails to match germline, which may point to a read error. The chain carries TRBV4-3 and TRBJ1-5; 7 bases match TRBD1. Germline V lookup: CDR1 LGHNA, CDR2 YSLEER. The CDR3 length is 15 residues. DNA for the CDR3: TGCGCCAGCAGCCAATCAGACAGGGTGGTACAGCTCCAGCATTTT. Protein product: CASSQSDRVVQLQHF.

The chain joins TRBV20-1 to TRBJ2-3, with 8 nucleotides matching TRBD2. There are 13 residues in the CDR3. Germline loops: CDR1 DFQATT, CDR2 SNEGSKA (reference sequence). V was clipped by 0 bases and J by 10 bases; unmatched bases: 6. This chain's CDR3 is CSARDGTSEAQYF. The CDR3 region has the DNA TGCAGTGCTAGAGATGGGACTAGTGAAGCGCAGTATTTT.

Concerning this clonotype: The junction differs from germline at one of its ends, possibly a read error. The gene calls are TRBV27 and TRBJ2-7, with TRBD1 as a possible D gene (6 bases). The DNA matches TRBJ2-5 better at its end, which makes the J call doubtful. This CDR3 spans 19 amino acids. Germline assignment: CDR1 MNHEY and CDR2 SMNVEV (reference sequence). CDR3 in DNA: TGTACCAGCAGTCGCCACGAATGCTTGGGGGCGGCAAGGAGGGAGACCCAGTACTTC. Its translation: CTSSRHECLGAARRETQYF.

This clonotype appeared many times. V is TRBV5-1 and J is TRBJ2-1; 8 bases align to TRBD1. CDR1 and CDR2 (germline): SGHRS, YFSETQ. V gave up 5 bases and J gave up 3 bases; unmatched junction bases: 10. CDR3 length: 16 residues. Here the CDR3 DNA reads TGCGCCAGCAGAGCCCAGGGACAGGAAGACTACAATGAGCAGTTCTTC. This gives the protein CASRAQGQEDYNEQFF.

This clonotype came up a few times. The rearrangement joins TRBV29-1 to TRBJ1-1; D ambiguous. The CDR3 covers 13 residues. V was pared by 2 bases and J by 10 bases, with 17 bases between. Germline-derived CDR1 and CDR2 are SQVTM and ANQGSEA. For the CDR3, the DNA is TGCAGCGTTGAACGGCGGAACCTGAAAGGAGCTTTCTTT. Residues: CSVERRNLKGAFF.

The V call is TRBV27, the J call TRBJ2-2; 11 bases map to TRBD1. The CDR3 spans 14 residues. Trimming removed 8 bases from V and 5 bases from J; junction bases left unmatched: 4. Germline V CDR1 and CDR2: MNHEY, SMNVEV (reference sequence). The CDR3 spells CASGGQGATGELFF. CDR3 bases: TGTGCCAGCGGAGGACAGGGGGCAACCGGGGAGCTGTTTTTT.